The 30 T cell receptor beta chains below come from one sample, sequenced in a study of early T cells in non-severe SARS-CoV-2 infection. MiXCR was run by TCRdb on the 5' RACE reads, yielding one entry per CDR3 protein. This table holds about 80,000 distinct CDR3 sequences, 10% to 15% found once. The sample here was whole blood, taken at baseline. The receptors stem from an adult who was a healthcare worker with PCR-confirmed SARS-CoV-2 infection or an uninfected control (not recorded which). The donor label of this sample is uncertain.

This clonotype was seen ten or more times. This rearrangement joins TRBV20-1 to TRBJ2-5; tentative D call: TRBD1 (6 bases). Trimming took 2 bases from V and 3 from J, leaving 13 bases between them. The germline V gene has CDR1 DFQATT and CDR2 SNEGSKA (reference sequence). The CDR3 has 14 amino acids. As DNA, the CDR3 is TGCAGTGCTAGACGCCAGGGGATGGAAGAGACCCAGTACTTC. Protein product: CSARRQGMEETQYF.

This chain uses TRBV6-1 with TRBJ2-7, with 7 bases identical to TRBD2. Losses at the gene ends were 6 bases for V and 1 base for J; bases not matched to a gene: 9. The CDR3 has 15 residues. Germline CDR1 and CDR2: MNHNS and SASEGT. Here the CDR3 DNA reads TGTGCCAGCAGCTTTGTTGGGGGGGGATCCTACGAGCAGTACTTC. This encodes CASSFVGGGSYEQYF.

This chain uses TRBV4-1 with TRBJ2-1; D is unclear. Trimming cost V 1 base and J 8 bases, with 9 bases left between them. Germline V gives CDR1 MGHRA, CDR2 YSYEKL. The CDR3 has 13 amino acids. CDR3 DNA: TGCGCCAGCAGCCAAGTGTCGAAGGATGAGCAGTTCTTC. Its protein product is CASSQVSKDEQFF.

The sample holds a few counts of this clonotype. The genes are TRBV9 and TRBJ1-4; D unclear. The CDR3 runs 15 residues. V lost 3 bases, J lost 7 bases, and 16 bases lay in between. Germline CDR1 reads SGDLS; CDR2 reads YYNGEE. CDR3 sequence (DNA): TGTGCCAGCAGCGGGTTTCCGGTAGCGGCTGAAAAACTGTTTTTT. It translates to CASSGFPVAAEKLFF.

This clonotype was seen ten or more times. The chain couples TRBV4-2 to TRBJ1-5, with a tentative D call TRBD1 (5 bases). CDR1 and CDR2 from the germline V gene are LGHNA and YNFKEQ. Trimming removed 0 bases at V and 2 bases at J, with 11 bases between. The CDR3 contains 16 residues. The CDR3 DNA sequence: TGTGCCAGCAGCCAAGAGGTACAGGTTCGCAATCAGCCCCAGCATTTT. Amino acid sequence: CASSQEVQVRNQPQHF.

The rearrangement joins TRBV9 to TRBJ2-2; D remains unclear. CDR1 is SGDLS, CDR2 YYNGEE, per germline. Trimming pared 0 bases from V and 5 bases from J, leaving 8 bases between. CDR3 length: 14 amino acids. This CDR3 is CASSVDSRTGELFF. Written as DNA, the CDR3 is TGTGCCAGCAGCGTAGATAGCCGAACCGGGGAGCTGTTTTTT.

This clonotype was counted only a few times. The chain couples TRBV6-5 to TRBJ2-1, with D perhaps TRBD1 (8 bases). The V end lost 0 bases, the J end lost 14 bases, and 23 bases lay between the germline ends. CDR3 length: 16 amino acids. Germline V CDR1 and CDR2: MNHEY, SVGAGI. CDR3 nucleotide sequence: TGTGCCAGCAGTTACTCCGGACCTTTACAACAGGGGGGGGAGTTCTTC. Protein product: CASSYSGPLQQGGEFF.

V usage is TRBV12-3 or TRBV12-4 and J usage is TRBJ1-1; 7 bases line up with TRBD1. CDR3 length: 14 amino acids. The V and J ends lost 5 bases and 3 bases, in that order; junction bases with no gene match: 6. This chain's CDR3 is CASSRTGAYTEAFF. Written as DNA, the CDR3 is TGTGCCAGCAGTCGCACAGGGGCGTACACTGAAGCTTTCTTT.

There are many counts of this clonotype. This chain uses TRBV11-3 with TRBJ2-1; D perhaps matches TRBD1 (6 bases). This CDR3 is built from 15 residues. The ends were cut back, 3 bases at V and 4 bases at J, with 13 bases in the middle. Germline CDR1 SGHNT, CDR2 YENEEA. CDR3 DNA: TGTGCCAGCAGCTTCCGGGACATCAGTTACAATGAGCAGTTCTTC. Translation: CASSFRDISYNEQFF.

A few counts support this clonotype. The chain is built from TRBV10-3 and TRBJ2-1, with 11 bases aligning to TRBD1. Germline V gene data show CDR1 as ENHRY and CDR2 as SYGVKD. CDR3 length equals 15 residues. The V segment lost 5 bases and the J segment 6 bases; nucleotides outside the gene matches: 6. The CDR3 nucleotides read TGTGCCATCAGTTGGGGTGGGACAGGGGGCAATGAGCAGTTCTTC. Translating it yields CAISWGGTGGNEQFF.

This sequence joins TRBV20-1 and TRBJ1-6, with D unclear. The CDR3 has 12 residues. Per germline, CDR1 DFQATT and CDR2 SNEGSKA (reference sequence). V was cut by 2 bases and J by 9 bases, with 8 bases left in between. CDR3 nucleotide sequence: TGCAGTGCTAGATCGCTGACTTCACCCCTCCACTTT. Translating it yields CSARSLTSPLHF.

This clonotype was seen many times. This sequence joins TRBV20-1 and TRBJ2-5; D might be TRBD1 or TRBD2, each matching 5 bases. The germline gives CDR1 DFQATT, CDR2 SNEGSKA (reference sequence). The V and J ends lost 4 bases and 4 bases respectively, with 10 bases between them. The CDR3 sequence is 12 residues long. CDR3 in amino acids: CSAIRGAETQYF. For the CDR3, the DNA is TGCAGTGCTATAAGGGGAGCAGAGACCCAGTACTTC.

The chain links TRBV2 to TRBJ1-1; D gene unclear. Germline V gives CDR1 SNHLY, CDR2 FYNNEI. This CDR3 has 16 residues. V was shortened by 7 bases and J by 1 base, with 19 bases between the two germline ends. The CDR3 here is CASTERSPESNTEAFF. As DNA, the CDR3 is TGTGCCAGCACCGAGAGGTCCCCGGAATCGAACACTGAAGCTTTCTTT. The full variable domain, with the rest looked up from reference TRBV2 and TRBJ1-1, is EPEVTQTPSHQVTQMGQEVILRCVPISNHLYFYWYRQILGQKVEFLVSFYNNEISEKSEIFDDQFSVERPDGSNFTLKIRSTKLEDSAMYFCASTERSPESNTEAFFGQGTRLTVV.

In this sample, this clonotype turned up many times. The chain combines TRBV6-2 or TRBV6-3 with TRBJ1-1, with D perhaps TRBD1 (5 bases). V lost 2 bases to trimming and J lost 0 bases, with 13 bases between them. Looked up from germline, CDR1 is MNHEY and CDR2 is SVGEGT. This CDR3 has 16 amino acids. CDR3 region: CASSYPEGRMNTEAFF. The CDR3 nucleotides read TGTGCCAGCAGTTACCCAGAGGGGCGGATGAACACTGAAGCTTTCTTT.

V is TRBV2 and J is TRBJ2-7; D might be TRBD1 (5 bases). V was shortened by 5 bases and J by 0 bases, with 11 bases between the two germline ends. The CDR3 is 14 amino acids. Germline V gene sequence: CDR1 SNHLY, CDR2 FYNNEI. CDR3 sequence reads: CASSSQDSSYEQYF. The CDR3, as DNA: TGTGCCAGCAGTTCCCAAGACAGCTCCTACGAGCAGTACTTC.

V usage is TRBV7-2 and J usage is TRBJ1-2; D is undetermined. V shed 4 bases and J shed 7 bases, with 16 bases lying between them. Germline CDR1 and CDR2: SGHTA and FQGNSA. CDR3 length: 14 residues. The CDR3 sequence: CASSSPMRARGYTF. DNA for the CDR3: TGTGCCAGCAGCTCCCCCATGAGGGCGCGTGGCTACACCTTC.

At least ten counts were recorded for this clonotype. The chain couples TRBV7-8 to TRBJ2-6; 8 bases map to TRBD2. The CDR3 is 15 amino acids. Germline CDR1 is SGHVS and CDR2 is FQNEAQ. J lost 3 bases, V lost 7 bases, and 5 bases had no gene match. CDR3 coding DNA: TGTGCCAGCATGGCGGGAGGTCTTGGGGCCAACGTCCTGACTTTC. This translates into CASMAGGLGANVLTF.

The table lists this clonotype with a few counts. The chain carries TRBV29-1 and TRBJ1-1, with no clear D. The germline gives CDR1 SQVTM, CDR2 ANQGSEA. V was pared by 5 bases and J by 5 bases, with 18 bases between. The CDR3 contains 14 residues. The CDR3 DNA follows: TGCAGCGTTCTAGACACACTATATCGTACTGAAGCTTTCTTT. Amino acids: CSVLDTLYRTEAFF.

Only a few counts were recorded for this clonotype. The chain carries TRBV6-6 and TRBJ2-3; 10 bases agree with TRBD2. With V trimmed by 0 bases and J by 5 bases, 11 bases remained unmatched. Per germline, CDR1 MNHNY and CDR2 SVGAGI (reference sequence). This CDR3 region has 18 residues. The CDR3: CASSYSIQTSGIGDTQYF. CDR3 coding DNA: TGTGCCAGCAGTTACTCGATTCAAACTAGCGGGATTGGAGATACGCAGTATTTT.

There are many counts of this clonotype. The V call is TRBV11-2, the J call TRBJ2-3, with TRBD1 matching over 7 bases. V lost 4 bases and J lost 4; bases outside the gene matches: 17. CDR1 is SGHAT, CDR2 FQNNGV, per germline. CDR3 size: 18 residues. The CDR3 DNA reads TGTGCCAGCAGCTCACCCCCGACAGGGTACGATAGTGCAGATACGCAGTATTTT. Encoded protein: CASSSPPTGYDSADTQYF.

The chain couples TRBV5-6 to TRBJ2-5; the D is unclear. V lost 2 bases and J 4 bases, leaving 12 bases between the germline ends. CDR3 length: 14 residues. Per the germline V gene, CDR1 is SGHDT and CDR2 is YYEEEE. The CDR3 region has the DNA TGTGCCAGCAGCTTCCACGGGTTCGGAGAGACCCAGTACTTC. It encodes CASSFHGFGETQYF.

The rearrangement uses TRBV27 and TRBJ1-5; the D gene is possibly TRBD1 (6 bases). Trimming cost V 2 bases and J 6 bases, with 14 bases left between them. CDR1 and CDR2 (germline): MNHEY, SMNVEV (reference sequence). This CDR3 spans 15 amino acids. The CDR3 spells CASSLEGGHPQPQHF. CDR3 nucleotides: TGTGCCAGCAGTTTAGAGGGGGGTCACCCTCAGCCCCAGCATTTT.

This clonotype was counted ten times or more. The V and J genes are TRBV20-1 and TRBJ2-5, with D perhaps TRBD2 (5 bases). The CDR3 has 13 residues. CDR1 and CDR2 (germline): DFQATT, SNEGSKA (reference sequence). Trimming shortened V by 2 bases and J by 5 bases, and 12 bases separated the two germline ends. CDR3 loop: CSARKIGSETQYF. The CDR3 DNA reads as TGCAGTGCTAGAAAGATAGGGAGCGAGACCCAGTACTTC.

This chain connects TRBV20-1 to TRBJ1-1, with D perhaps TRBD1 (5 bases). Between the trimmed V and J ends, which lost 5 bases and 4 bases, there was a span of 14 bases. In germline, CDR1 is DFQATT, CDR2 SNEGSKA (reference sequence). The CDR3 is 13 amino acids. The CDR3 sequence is CSAASRVSTEAFF. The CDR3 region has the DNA TGCAGTGCTGCATCCAGGGTTAGCACTGAAGCTTTCTTT.

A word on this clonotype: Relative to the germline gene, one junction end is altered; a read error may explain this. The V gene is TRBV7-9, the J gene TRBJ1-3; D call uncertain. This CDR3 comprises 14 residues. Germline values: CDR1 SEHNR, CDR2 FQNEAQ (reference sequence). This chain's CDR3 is CVSSFLLSGNTIYF. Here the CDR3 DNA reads TGTGTCAGCAGCTTCCTCCTCTCTGGAAACACCATATATTTT. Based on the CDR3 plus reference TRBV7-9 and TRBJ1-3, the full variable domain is DTGVSQNPRHKITKRGQNVTFRCDPISEHNRLYWYRQTLGQGPEFLTYFQNEAQLEKSRLLSDRFSAERPKGSFSTLEIQRTEQGDSAMYLCVSSFLLSGNTIYFGEGSWLTVV.

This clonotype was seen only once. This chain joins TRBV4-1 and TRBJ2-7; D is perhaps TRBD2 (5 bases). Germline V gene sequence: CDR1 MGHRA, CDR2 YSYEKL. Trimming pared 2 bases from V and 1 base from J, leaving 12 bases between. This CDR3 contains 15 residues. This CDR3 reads CASSQLWRISYEQYF. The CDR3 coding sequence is TGCGCCAGCAGCCAATTGTGGAGGATTTCCTACGAGCAGTACTTC.

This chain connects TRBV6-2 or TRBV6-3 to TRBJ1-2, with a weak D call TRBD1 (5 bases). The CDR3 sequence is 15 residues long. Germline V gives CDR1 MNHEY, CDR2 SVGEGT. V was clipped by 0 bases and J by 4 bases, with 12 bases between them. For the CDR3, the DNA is TGTGCCAGCAGTTACTCGATCACAGGACTCTATGGCTACACCTTC. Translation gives CASSYSITGLYGYTF.

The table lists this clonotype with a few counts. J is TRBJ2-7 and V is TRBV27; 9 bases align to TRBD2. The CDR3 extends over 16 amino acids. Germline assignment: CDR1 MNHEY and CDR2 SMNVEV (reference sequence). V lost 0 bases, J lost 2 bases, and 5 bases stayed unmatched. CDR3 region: CASSLSWLAGTYEQYF. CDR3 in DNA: TGTGCCAGCAGTTTATCATGGCTAGCGGGGACCTACGAGCAGTACTTC.

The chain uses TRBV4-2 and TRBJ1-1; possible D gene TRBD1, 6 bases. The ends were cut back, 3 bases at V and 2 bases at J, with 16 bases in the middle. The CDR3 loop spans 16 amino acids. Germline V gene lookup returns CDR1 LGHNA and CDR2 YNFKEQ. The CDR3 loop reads CASSQSGGQTNTEAFF. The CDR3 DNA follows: TGTGCCAGCAGCCAGAGCGGAGGACAGACAAACACTGAAGCTTTCTTT.

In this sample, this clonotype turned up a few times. CDR3 coding DNA: TGCGCCAGCAGTCCATCGACCCGGAATGAGCAGTTCTTC. This gives the protein CASSPSTRNEQFF. The chain is built from TRBV4-3 and TRBJ2-1; D is unresolved. The CDR3 covers 13 residues. V was trimmed by 6 bases and J by 7 bases, leaving 13 bases between them. The V gene's germline CDR1 is LGHNA and CDR2 YSLEER.